Listed below are T cell receptor beta chains from one sample, sequenced in a study of shared clonotypes between healthy human individuals. Profiling relied on immunoSEQ multiplex PCR, and the TCRdb table lists in-frame clones only, not all of them. Among roughly 1.5 million clones, 95% to 99% were seen once, and the ten largest hold roughly 0.42%. Sequenced material: naive CD4+ T cells sorted from blood. These receptors were obtained from a man between 25 and 39 years old in good health. Both conserved end residues are part of each CDR3. D genes are given only for firm matches. Only some rows state a clone size, as once, few, many or a class for expanded clones.

>TRBV19|TRBJ2-1|TRBD2|-
CASSGGLAGDYNEQFF
TGTGCCAGTAGTGGGGGACTAGCGGGAGACTACAATGAGCAGTTCTTC
>TRBV27|TRBJ2-7|TRBD1|-
CASKATTGATYEQYF
TGTGCCAGCAAAGCTACGACAGGGGCCACCTACGAGCAGTACTTC
>TRBV5-1|TRBJ1-2|TRBD1|-
CASSSDPGTDLNYGYTF
TGCGCCAGCAGCTCTGACCCCGGGACAGATCTCAACTATGGCTACACCTTC
>TRBV4-1|TRBJ2-7|TRBD1|-
CASSQIVRDRAREQYF
TGCGCCAGCAGCCAAATTGTCCGGGACAGGGCGCGCGAGCAGTACTTC
>TRBV9|TRBJ2-7|TRBD2|-
CASSSRTSGTYEQYF
TGTGCCAGCAGCTCCCGGACTAGCGGGACCTACGAGCAGTACTTC
>TRBV5-1|TRBJ2-7|TRBD1|-
CASSFGTGGNEQYF
TGCGCCAGCAGCTTTGGGACAGGCGGGAACGAGCAGTACTTC
>TRBV6-6|TRBJ1-1|-|-
CASAGDWNTEAFF
TGTGCCAGCGCGGGGGATTGGAACACTGAAGCTTTCTTT
>TRBV11-1|TRBJ2-1|TRBD2|-
CASSRRLAGSYNEQFF
TGTGCCAGCAGTCGTAGACTAGCGGGCAGCTACAATGAGCAGTTCTTC
>TRBV7-2|TRBJ2-2|TRBD2|-
CASSPGGGATNTGELFF
TGTGCCAGCAGCCCCGGGGGGGGCGCTACAAACACCGGGGAGCTGTTTTTT
>TRBV5-1|TRBJ1-1|-|-
CASHRAGRDTEAFF
TGCGCCAGCCATCGGGCCGGGAGGGACACTGAAGCTTTCTTT
>TRBV11-2|TRBJ2-1|-|-
CASSLNVGEQFF
TGTGCCAGCAGCCTAAATGTGGGTGAGCAGTTCTTC
>TRBV2|TRBJ2-3|TRBD2|-
CASSGTSGKVDTQYF
TGTGCCAGCAGTGGGACTAGCGGGAAAGTAGATACGCAGTATTTT
>TRBV7-9|TRBJ2-7|-|-
CASSFGTPEQYF
TGTGCCAGCAGCTTCGGGACACCGGAGCAGTACTTC
>TRBV19|TRBJ2-7|-|-
CASSLAIYYEQYF
TGTGCCAGTAGTCTAGCGATCTACTACGAGCAGTACTTC
>TRBV28|TRBJ1-2|-|-
CASSPTGYGYTF
TGTGCCAGCAGTCCCACGGGTTATGGCTACACCTTC
>TRBV5-1|TRBJ2-7|TRBD1|once
CASSDMGQVYEQYF
TGCGCCAGCAGTGATATGGGACAGGTCTACGAGCAGTACTTC
>TRBV7-9|TRBJ2-6|TRBD1|-
CASSPWDRGNSGANVLTF
TGTGCCAGCAGCCCTTGGGACAGGGGGAACTCTGGGGCCAACGTCCTGACTTTC
>TRBV2|TRBJ2-1|-|-
CASSVFSIEQFF
TGTGCCAGCTCTGTCTTTAGTATTGAGCAGTTCTTC
>TRBV9|TRBJ1-1|TRBD1|-
CASSVVQGARSEAFF
TGTGCCAGCAGCGTAGTACAGGGGGCGCGTAGTGAAGCTTTCTTT
>TRBV7-9|TRBJ2-1|-|-
CASSSIKGSWAHHEQFF
TGTGCCAGCAGCTCAATTAAGGGCTCTTGGGCCCACCATGAGCAGTTCTTC
>TRBV5-1|TRBJ2-3|-|-
CASSPDSLTDTQYF
TGCGCCAGCAGCCCGGACAGCCTCACAGATACGCAGTATTTT
>TRBV2|TRBJ1-2|-|-
CASSQQNPYGYTF
TGTGCCAGCAGCCAACAGAACCCCTATGGCTACACCTTC
>TRBV7-6|TRBJ2-7|-|-
CASSLAVSVGYEQYF
TGTGCCAGCAGCTTAGCTGTGTCAGTTGGCTACGAGCAGTACTTC
>TRBV5-1|TRBJ2-7|-|-
CASSQTRSSYEQYF
TGCGCCAGCAGCCAGACAAGGAGCTCCTACGAGCAGTACTTC
>TRBV27|TRBJ2-3|TRBD2|once
CASSFQKRLAGGTDTQYF
TGTGCCAGCAGTTTCCAAAAACGACTAGCGGGGGGCACAGATACGCAGTATTTT
>TRBV5-1|TRBJ2-5|-|-
CASSFPRGHQETQYF
TGCGCCAGCAGCTTCCCCCGGGGCCACCAAGAGACCCAGTACTTC
>TRBV28|TRBJ1-2|-|-
CASSFGASGRLGYGYTF
TGTGCCAGCAGTTTCGGGGCTAGCGGGAGACTCGGGTATGGCTACACCTTC
>TRBV9|TRBJ1-2|-|-
CASSLQGNYGYTF
TGTGCCAGCAGCCTACAGGGAAACTATGGCTACACCTTC
>TRBV5-1|TRBJ1-1|TRBD1|-
CASSYTGEKAFF
TGCGCCAGCAGCTATACAGGGGAGAAAGCTTTCTTT
>TRBV11-2|TRBJ1-3|-|once
CASRDSGGTGNTIYF
TGTGCCAGCAGGGACAGCGGAGGGACTGGAAACACCATATATTTT
>TRBV18|TRBJ1-1|-|-
CASSPTGAMNTEAFF
TGTGCCAGCTCACCAACGGGAGCTATGAACACTGAAGCTTTCTTT
>TRBV4-1|TRBJ2-5|TRBD1|-
CASSHRTGGSQETQYF
TGCGCCAGCAGCCATCGGACAGGGGGCTCACAAGAGACCCAGTACTTC
>TRBV5-1|TRBJ2-2|TRBD1|-
CASNPGTGAPNGWLNTGELFF
TGCGCCAGCAACCCCGGGACAGGGGCTCCCAATGGATGGCTAAACACCGGGGAGCTGTTTTTT
>TRBV11-3|TRBJ2-1|-|-
CASSLGLYNEQFF
TGTGCCAGCAGCTTGGGTCTCTACAATGAGCAGTTCTTC
>TRBV28|TRBJ2-7|-|once
CASSLVPYEQYF
TGTGCCAGCAGTTTAGTTCCCTACGAGCAGTACTTC
>TRBV19|TRBJ2-1|TRBD1|-
CASSTPQGALAVSSYNEQFF
TGTGCCAGTAGTACCCCACAGGGGGCCCTAGCGGTTAGCTCCTACAATGAGCAGTTCTTC
>TRBV5-4|TRBJ1-5|TRBD1|-
CASSLTGTGAGQPQHF
TGTGCCAGCAGCTTAACCGGGACAGGGGCCGGTCAGCCCCAGCATTTT
>TRBV10-3|TRBJ2-7|-|-
CAIRQTYEQYF
TGTGCCATCAGACAGACCTACGAGCAGTACTTC
>TRBV9|TRBJ1-1|TRBD1|-
CASSVGTGSTEAFF
TGTGCCAGCAGCGTAGGGACAGGGAGCACTGAAGCTTTCTTT
>TRBV5-6|TRBJ2-3|-|-
CASSSVPDTQYF
TGTGCCAGCAGCTCCGTTCCAGATACGCAGTATTTT
>TRBV6-6|TRBJ1-2|-|-
CASSYQQNYGYTF
TGTGCCAGCAGTTACCAACAGAACTATGGCTACACCTTC
>TRBV15|TRBJ2-2|TRBD1|-
CATRLNRGQGRNTGELFF
TGTGCCACCAGGCTCAACCGCGGACAGGGGAGAAACACCGGGGAGCTGTTTTTT
>TRBV6-5|TRBJ1-2|TRBD1|-
CASSWGTGGEGGYTF
TGTGCCAGCAGTTGGGGTACAGGGGGCGAAGGAGGCTACACCTTC
>TRBV12-5|TRBJ2-1|-|-
CASGSGDGSYNEQFF
TGTGCTAGTGGTTCAGGGGACGGCTCCTACAATGAGCAGTTCTTC
>TRBV28|TRBJ2-7|-|-
CASSVGGGSGQGFYEQYF
TGTGCCAGCAGTGTAGGGGGGGGAAGTGGACAGGGATTTTACGAGCAGTACTTC
>TRBV30|TRBJ2-5|TRBD2|once
CAWSGSGRETQYF
TGTGCCTGGAGTGGTAGCGGGAGAGAGACCCAGTACTTC
>TRBV25-1|TRBJ2-7|-|-
CASSDPWGLGEQYF
TGTGCCAGCAGTGACCCATGGGGGCTCGGGGAGCAGTACTTC
>TRBV18|TRBJ2-7|TRBD2|-
CASSPRGTTEQYF
TGTGCCAGCTCACCAAGAGGGACTACTGAGCAGTACTTC
>TRBV18|TRBJ2-5|TRBD2|-
CASSPVGRAETQYF
TGTGCCAGCTCACCTGTGGGGAGGGCAGAGACCCAGTACTTC
>TRBV11-3|TRBJ2-2|-|-
CASSFGGTVSGGELFF
TGTGCCAGCAGCTTTGGTGGCACGGTCTCGGGCGGGGAGCTGTTTTTT
>TRBV28|TRBJ1-2|-|once
CASSLSAPGPYGYTF
TGTGCCAGCAGTTTATCGGCCCCAGGGCCCTATGGCTACACCTTC